The 2 T cell receptor beta chains presented below share a single source sample, sequenced in a study of OX40 agonist ivuxolimab in advanced cancers. Sequencing was performed with immunoSEQ multiplex PCR; in TCRdb, only in-frame clones are kept and a portion is missing. The sample comprises about 36,000 clones, 81% of which are singletons, and approximately 21% rests with the top ten. The material sequenced was CD4+ or CD8+ T cells sorted from blood, taken in a trial of the OX40 agonist ivuxolimab. All receptors come from an adult with an advanced solid tumor such as melanoma, head and neck, liver or kidney cancer.

The DNA of the CDR3 is TGCAGCGTTGGTTGGACAGGGGGCACAGATACGCAGTATTTT. Translated: CSVGWTGGTDTQYF. The chain employs TRBV29-1 and TRBJ2-3; 9 bases map to TRBD1. This CDR3 contains 14 residues. The V gene end was trimmed by 4 bases and the J gene end by 1 base; junction bases not matched to a gene: 3. Germline loops: CDR1 SQVTM, CDR2 ANQGSEA.

This chain uses TRBV10-1 with TRBJ2-5, with TRBD1 identical over 7 bases. Trimming took 2 bases from V and 2 from J; bases not matched to a gene: 5. The CDR3 totals 15 residues. Germline lookup yields CDR1 WNHNN and CDR2 SYGVQD (reference sequence). Here the CDR3 reads CASSEDRDRQETQYF. The CDR3, as DNA: TGCGCCAGCAGTGAGGACCGGGACAGACAAGAGACCCAGTACTTC.